The T cell receptor (beta chain) under discussion was sequenced for a study of post-analysis software for immune sequencing data. Trimming shortened V by 4 bases and J by 4 bases, and 11 bases separated the two germline ends. CDR1 is SGHAT and CDR2 is FQDESV in the germline V gene (reference sequence). The CDR3 has 13 amino acids. Unique molecular identifiers featured in each of the TCR beta cDNA libraries. TCRdb itself ran the PCR reads through MiXCR, one entry per CDR3 protein. The repertoire consists of under 200,000 distinct CDR3 sequences, with 35% to 40% occurring once and the leading ten covering about 26%. This clonotype turned up a few times.

The chain carries TRBV11-1 and TRBJ2-7; D gene ambiguous. Sequences were derived from blood, sampled after autologous hematopoietic stem cell transplantation. The origin of this receptor is a girl between 10 and 17 years old with multiple sclerosis. Here the CDR3 reads CASSSSGYYEQYF. DNA for the CDR3: TGTGCCAGCAGCTCGTCTGGATATTACGAGCAGTACTTC.